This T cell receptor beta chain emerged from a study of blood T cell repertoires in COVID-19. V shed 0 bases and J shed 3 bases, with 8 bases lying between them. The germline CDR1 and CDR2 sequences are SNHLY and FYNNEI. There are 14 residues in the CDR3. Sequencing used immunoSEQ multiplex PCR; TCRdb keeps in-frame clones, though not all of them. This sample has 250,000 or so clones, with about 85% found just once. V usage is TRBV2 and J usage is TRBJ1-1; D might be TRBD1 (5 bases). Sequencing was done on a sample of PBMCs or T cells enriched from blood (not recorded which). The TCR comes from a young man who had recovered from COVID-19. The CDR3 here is CASSEAPGDTEAFF. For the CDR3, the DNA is TGTGCCAGCAGTGAAGCCCCGGGGGACACTGAAGCTTTCTTT.